This paragraph covers one T cell receptor beta chain sequence. V lost 1 base and J lost 4, with 4 bases in between. CDR1 SNHLY and CDR2 FYNNEI come from the germline V gene. The CDR3 runs to 12 residues. These data are taken from a study of shared clonotypes between healthy human individuals. Method: immunoSEQ multiplex PCR; TCRdb's copy keeps in-frame clones and lacks some. The table includes about 1.1 million clones, roughly 77% detected once. This chain joins TRBV2 and TRBJ2-5; D is undetermined. Sequenced: memory CD4+ T cells from PBMCs. Subset defined: CD45RA-negative fraction. The clonotype originates from a man younger than 30 in good health. Some clones in this sample may be carry-over from other donors' samples. The CDR3 DNA reads TGTGCCAGCAGTGAAGGTTCAGAGACCCAGTACTTC. It codes for CASSEGSETQYF.